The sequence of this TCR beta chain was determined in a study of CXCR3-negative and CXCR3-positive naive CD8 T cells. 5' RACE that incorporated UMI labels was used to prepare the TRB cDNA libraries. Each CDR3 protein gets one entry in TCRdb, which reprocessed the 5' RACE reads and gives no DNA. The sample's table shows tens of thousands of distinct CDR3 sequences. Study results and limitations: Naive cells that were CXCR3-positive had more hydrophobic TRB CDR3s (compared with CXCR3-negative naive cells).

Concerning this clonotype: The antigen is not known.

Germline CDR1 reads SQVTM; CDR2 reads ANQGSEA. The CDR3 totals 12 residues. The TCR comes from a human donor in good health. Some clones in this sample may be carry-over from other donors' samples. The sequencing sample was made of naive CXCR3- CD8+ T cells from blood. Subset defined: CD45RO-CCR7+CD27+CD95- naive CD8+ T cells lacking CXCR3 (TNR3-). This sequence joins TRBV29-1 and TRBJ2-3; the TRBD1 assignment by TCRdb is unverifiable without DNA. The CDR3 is CSVVGAGDTQYF.